This T cell receptor beta chain was identified in a study of blood T cells in healthy people across ages. Alongside a J-beta primer mix, a sample-barcoded 5' primer served in a second PCR lasting about 7 to 12 cycles. TCRdb itself ran the 5' RACE reads through MiXCR, one entry per CDR3 protein. This table has 2 million or so distinct CDR3 sequences, about 50% appearing once. V lost 5 bases, J lost 11 bases, and 18 bases lay in between. The CDR3 has 13 amino acids. The sequence came from a woman aged 40 to 50 in good health. The specimen was blood. This chain connects TRBV12-3 or TRBV12-4 to TRBJ2-5; D perhaps matches TRBD1 (5 bases). CDR3 nucleotide sequence: TGTGCCAGCAGTCCCTCAGGGTTTAATGAGCAGTACTTC. Translating gives CASSPSGFNEQYF.